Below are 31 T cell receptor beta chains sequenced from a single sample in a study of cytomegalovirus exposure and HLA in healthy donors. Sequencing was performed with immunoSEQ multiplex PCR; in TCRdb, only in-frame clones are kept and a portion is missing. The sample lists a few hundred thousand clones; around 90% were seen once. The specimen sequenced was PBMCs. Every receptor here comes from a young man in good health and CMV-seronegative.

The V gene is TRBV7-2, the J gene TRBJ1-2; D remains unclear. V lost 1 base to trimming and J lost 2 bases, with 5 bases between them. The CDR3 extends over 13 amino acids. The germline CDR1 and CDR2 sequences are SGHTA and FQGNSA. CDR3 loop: CASSLVANYGYTF. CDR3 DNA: TGTGCCAGCAGCTTAGTGGCAAACTATGGCTACACCTTC.

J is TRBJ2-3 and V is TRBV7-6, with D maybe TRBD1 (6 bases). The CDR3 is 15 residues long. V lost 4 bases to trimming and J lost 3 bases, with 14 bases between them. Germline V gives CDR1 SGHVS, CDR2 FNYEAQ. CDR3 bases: TGTGCCAGCAGCTCCGGGACAAGGCGTACAGATACGCAGTATTTT. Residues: CASSSGTRRTDTQYF.

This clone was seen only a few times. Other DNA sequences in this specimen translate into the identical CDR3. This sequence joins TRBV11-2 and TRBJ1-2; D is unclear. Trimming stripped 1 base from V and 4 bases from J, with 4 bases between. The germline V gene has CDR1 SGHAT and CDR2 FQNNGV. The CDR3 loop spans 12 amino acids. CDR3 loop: CASSLVGYGYTF. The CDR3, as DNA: TGTGCCAGCAGCTTAGTCGGCTATGGCTACACCTTC.

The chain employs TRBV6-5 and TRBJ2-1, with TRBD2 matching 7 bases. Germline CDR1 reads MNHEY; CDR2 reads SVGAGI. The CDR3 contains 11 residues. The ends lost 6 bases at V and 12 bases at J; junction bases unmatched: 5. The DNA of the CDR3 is TGTGCCAGCAGCCAAGGGAGGGGGCAGTTCTTC. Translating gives CASSQGRGQFF.

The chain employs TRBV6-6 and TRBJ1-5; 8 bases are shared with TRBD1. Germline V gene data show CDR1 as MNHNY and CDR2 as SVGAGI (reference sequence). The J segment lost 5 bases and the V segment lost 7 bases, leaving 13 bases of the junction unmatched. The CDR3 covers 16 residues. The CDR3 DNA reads TGTGCCAGCACAGTTAGAGCTCAGGGGGCAGATCAGCCCCAGCATTTT. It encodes CASTVRAQGADQPQHF.

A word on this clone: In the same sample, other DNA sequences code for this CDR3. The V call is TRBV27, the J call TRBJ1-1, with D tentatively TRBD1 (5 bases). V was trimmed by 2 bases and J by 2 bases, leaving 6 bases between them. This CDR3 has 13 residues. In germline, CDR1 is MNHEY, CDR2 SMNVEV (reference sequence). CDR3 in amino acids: CASSLQGNTEAFF. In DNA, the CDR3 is TGTGCCAGCAGTTTACAGGGAAACACTGAAGCTTTCTTT.

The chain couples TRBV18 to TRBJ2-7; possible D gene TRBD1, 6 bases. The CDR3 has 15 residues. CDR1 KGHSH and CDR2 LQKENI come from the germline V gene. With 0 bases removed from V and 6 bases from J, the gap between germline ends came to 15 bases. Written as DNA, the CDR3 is TGTGCCAGCTCACCACCGAACAGGGAATACCCCGAGCAGTACTTC. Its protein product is CASSPPNREYPEQYF.

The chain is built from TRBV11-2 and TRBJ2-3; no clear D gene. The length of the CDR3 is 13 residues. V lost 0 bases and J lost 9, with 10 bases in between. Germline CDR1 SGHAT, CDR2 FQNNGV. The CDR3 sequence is CASSLEVGETQYF. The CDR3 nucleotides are TGTGCCAGCAGCTTAGAGGTTGGTGAGACGCAGTATTTT.

This CDR3 is CASSELRRVVQGTDTQYF. The CDR3 DNA reads as TGTGCCAGCAGTGAACTACGTCGTGTGGTGCAGGGCACAGATACGCAGTATTTT. The V gene is TRBV6-1, the J gene TRBJ2-3; unclear D gene. V shed 2 bases and J shed 1 base, with 19 bases lying between them. Germline values: CDR1 MNHNS, CDR2 SASEGT. The CDR3 extends over 18 amino acids.

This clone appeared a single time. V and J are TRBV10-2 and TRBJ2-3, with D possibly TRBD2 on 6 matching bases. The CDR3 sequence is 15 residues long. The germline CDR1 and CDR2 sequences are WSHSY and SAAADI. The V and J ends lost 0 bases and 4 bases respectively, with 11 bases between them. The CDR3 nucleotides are TGCGCCAGCAGTGAGTCGGCTAGCGAGGCAGATACGCAGTATTTT. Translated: CASSESASEADTQYF.

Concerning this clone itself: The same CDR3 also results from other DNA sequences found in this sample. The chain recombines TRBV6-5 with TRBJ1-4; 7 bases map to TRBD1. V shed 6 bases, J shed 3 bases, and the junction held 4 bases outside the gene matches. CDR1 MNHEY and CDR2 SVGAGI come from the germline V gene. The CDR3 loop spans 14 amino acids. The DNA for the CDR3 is TGTGCCAGCAGAAACAGGGGACCTAATGAAAAACTGTTTTTT. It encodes CASRNRGPNEKLFF.

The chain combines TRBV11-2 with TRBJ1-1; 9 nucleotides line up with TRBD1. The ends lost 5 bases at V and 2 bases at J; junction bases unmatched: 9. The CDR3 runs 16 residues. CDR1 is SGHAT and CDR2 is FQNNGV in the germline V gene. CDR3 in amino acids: CASSLGTGYVNTEAFF. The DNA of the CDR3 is TGTGCCAGCAGCCTTGGGACAGGGTATGTCAACACTGAAGCTTTCTTT.

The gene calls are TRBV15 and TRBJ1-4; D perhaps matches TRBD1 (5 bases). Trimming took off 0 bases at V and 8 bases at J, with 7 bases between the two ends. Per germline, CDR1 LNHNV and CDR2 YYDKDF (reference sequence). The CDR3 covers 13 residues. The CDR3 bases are TGTGCCACCAGCAGAGACGCAGGGGAAAAACTGTTTTTT. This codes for CATSRDAGEKLFF.

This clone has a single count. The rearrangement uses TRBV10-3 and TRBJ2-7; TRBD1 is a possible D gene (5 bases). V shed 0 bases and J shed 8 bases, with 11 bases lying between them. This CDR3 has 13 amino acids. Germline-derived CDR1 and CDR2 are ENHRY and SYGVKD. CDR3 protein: CAISESTATQQYF. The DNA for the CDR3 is TGTGCCATCAGTGAGTCGACAGCTACGCAGCAGTACTTC.

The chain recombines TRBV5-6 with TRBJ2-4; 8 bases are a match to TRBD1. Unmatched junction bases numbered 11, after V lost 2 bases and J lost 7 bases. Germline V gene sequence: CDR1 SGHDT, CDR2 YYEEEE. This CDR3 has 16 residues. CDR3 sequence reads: CASSLRQGRRENIQYF. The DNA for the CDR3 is TGTGCCAGCAGCTTAAGACAGGGGAGGAGGGAGAACATTCAGTACTTC.

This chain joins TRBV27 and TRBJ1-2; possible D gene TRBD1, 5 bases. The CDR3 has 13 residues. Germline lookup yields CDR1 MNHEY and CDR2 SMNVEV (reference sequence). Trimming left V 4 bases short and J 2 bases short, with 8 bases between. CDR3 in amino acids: CASSSAGNYGYTF. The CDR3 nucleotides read TGTGCCAGCAGTTCAGCAGGGAACTATGGCTACACCTTC.

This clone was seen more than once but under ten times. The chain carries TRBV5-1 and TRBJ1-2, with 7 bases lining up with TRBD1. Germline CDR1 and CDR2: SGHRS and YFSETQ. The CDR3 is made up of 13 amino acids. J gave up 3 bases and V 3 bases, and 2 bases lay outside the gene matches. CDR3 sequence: CASSSDRDYGYTF. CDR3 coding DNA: TGCGCCAGCAGCTCTGACAGGGACTATGGCTACACCTTC.

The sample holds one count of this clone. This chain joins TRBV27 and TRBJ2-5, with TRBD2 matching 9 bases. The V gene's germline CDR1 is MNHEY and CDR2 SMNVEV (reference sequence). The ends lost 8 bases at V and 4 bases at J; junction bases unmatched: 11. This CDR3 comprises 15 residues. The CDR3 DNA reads TGTGCCAGCGCTAGCGGGGCTAGTCTGGGAGAGACCCAGTACTTC. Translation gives CASASGASLGETQYF.

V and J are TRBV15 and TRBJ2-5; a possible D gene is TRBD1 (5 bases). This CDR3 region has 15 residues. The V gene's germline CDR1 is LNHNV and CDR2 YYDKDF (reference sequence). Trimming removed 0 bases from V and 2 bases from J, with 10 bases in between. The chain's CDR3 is CATSREGVGQETQYF. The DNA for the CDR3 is TGTGCCACCAGCAGAGAAGGGGTTGGTCAAGAGACCCAGTACTTC.

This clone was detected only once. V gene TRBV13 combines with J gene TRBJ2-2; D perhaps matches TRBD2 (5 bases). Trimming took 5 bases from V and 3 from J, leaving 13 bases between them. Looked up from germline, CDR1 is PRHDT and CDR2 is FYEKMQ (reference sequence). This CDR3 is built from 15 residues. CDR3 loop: CASSLGVAYTGELFF. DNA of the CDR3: TGTGCCAGCAGCCTGGGAGTAGCCTACACCGGGGAGCTGTTTTTT.

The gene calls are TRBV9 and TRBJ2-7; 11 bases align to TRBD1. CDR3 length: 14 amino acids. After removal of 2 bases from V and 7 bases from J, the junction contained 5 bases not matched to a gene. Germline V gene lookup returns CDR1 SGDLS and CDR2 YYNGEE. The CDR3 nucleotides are TGTGCCAGCAGCGTCGGACAGGGGGCGAAGGAGCAGTACTTC. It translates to CASSVGQGAKEQYF.

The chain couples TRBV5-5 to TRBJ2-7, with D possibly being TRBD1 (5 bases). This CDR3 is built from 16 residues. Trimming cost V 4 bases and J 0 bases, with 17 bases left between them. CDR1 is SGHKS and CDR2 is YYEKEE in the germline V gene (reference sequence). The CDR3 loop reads CASSLITGSSSYEQYF. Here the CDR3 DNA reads TGTGCCAGCAGCCTCATCACAGGAAGTTCCTCCTACGAGCAGTACTTC.

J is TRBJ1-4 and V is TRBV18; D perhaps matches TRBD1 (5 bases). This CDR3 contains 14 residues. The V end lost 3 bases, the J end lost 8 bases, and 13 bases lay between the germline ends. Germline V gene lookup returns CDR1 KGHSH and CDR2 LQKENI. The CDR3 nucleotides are TGTGCCAGCTCACCCGGGGGGGTTGACGAAAAACTGTTTTTT. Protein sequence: CASSPGGVDEKLFF.

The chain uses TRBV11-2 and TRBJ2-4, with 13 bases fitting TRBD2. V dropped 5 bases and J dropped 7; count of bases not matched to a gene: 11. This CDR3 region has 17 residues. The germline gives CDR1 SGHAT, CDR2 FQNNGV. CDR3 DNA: TGTGCCAGCAGCCCTAGGACTAGCGGGGGAGCCATTAACATTCAGTACTTC. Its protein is CASSPRTSGGAINIQYF.

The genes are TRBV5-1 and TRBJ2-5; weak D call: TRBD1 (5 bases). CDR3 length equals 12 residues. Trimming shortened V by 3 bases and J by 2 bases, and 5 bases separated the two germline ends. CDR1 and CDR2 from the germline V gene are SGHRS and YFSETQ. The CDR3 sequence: CASSYRQETQYF. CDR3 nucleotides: TGCGCCAGCAGCTACAGGCAAGAGACCCAGTACTTC.

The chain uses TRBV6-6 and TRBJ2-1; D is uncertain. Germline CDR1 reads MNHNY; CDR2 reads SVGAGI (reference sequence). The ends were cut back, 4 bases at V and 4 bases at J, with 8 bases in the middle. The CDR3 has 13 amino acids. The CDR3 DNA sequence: TGTGCCAGCAGTTCCATCCAGTACAATGAGCAGTTCTTC. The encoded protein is CASSSIQYNEQFF.

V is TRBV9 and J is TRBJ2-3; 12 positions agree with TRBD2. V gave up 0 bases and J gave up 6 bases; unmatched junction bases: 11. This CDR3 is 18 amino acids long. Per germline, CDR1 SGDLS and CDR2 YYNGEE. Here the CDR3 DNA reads TGTGCCAGCAGCGTAGCTTCCCTAGCGGGGGGGCCGAAGGATACGCAGTATTTT. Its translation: CASSVASLAGGPKDTQYF.

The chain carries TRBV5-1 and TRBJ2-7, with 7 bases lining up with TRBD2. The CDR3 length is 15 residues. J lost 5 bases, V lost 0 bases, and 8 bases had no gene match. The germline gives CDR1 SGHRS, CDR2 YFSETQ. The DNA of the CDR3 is TGCGCCAGCAGCTTGGTCCAGGGAGGGATGAACGAGCAGTACTTC. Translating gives CASSLVQGGMNEQYF.

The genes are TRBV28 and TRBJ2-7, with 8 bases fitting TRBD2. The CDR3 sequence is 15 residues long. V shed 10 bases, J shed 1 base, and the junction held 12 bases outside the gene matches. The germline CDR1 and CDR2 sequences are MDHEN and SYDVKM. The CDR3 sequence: CATVAGYWRSYEQYF. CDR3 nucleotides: TGTGCCACCGTAGCGGGGTACTGGAGATCCTACGAGCAGTACTTC.

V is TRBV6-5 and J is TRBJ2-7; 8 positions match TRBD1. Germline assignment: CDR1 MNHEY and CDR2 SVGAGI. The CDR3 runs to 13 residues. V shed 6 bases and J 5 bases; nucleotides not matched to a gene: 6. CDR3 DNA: TGTGCCAGCAGGAACCCAGGGGGCAACGAGCAGTACTTC. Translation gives CASRNPGGNEQYF.

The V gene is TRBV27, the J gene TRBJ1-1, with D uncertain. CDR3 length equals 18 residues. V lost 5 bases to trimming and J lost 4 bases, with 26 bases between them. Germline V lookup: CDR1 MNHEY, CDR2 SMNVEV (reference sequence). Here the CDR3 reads CASSPEAEGATRGTEAFF. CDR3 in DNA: TGTGCCAGCAGTCCGGAGGCAGAGGGAGCCACGCGGGGCACTGAAGCTTTCTTT.